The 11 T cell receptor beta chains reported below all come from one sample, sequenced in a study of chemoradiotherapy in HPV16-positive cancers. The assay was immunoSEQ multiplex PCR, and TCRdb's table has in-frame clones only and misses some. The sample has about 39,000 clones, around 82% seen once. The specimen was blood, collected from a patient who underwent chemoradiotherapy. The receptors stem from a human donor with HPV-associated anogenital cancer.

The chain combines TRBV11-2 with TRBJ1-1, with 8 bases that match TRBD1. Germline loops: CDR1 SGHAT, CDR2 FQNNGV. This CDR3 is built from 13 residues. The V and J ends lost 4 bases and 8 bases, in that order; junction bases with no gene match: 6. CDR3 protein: CASSYTGGKEAFF. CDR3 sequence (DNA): TGTGCCAGCAGCTACACAGGGGGAAAGGAAGCTTTCTTT.

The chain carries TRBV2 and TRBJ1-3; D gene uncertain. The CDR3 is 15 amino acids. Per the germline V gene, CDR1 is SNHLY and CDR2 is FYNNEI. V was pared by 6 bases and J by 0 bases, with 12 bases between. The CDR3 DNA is TGTGCCAGCAGGGGAACAGTGTCCTCTGGAAACACCATATATTTT. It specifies CASRGTVSSGNTIYF.

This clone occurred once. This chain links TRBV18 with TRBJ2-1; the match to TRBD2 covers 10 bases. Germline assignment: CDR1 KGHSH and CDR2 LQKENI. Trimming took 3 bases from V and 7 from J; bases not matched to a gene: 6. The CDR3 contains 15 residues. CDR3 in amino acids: CASSPLSGGGNEQFF. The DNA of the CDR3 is TGTGCCAGCTCACCCTTAAGCGGGGGGGGAAATGAGCAGTTCTTC.

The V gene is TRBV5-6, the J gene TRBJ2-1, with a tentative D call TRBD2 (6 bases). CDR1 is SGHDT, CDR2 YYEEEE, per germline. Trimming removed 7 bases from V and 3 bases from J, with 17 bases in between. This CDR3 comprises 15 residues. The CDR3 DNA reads TGTGCCAGCCAGGAGCTGGCGACTAGCTACAATGAGCAGTTCTTC. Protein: CASQELATSYNEQFF.

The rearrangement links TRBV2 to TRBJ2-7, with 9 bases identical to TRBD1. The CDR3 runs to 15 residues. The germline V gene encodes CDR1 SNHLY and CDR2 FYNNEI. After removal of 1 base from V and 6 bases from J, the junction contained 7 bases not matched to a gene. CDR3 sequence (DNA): TGTGCCAGCAGTGAAGTGCGGACAGGGGTATCCGAGCAGTACTTC. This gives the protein CASSEVRTGVSEQYF. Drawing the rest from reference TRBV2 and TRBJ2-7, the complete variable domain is EPEVTQTPSHQVTQMGQEVILRCVPISNHLYFYWYRQILGQKVEFLVSFYNNEISEKSEIFDDQFSVERPDGSNFTLKIRSTKLEDSAMYFCASSEVRTGVSEQYFGPGTRLTVT.

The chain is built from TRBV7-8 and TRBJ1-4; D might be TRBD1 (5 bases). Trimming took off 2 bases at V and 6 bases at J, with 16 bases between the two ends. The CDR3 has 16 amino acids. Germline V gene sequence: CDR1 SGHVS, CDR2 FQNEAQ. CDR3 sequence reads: CASSLLLDTADEKLFF. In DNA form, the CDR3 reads TGTGCCAGCAGCTTACTTCTGGACACAGCGGATGAAAAACTGTTTTTT.

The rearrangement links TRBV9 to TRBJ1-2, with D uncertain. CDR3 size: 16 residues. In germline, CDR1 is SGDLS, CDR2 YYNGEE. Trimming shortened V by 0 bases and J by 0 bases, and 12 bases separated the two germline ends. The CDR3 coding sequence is TGTGCCAGCAGCGTAGCCGTAGCGGACTCTAACTATGGCTACACCTTC. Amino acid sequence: CASSVAVADSNYGYTF.

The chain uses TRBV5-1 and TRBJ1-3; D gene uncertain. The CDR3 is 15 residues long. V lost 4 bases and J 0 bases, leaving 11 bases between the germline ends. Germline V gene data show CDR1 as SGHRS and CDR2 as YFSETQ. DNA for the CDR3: TGCGCCAGCAGCCCATTGGGGATCTCTGGAAACACCATATATTTT. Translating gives CASSPLGISGNTIYF.

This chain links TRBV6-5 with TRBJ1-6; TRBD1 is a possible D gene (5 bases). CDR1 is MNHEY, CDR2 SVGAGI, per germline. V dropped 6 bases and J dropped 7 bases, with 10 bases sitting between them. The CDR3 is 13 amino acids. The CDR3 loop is CASRTVANSPLHF. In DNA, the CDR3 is TGTGCCAGCAGGACAGTGGCAAATTCACCCCTCCACTTT.

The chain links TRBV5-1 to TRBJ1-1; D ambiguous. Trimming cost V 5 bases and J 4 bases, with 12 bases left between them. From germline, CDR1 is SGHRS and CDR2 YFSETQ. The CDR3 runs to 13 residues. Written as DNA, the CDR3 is TGCGCCAGCAGTAGGGAGGGAGGCACTGAAGCTTTCTTT. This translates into CASSREGGTEAFF.

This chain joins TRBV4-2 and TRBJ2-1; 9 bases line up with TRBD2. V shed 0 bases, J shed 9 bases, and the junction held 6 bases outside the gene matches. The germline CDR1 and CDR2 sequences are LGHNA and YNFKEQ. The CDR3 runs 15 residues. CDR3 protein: CASSQEGGLAIEQFF. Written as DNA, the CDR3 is TGTGCCAGCAGCCAAGAGGGAGGACTAGCGATTGAGCAGTTCTTC.